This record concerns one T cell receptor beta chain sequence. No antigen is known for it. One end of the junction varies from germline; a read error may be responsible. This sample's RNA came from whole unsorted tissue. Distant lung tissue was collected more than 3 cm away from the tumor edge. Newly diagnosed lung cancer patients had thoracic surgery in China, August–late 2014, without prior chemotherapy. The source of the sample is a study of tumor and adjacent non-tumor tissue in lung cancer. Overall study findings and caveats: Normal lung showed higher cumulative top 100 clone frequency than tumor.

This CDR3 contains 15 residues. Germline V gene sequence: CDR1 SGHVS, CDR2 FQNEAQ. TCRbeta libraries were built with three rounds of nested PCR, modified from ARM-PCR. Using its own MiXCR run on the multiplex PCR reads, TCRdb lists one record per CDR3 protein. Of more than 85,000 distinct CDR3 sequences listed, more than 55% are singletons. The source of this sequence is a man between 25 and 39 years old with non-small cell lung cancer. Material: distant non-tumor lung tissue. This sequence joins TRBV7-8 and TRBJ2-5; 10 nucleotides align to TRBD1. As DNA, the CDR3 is TGCGCCAGCAGCCTTCGGACAGGGGGGAGAGAGATCCAGTACTTC. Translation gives CASSLRTGGREIQYF.